These 27 T cell receptor beta chains came from one sample sequenced in a study of cytomegalovirus exposure and HLA in healthy donors. Primers for the PCR totalled 60 Vbeta and 13 Jbeta. TCRdb keeps only in-frame clones here, not all; method: immunoSEQ multiplex PCR. Among 150,000 to 200,000 clones, nearly 80% were seen once, and the ten largest hold around 3.1%. The sample taken for sequencing was PBMCs. These receptors came from a woman in her 40s in good health and CMV-seronegative.

This clone showed up just once. The V and J genes are TRBV7-2 and TRBJ2-7; TRBD1 aligns across 7 bases. V dropped 5 bases and J dropped 6; count of bases not matched to a gene: 4. Germline V lookup: CDR1 SGHTA, CDR2 FQGNSA. This CDR3 contains 12 residues. The CDR3 is CASSPTGTEQYF. Here the CDR3 DNA reads TGTGCCAGCAGCCCGACAGGGACCGAGCAGTACTTC.

V and J are TRBV7-8 and TRBJ1-5; D is perhaps TRBD1 (5 bases). V lost 5 bases to trimming and J lost 5 bases, with 19 bases between them. The CDR3 has 16 amino acids. Germline CDR1 and CDR2: SGHVS and FQNEAQ. The CDR3 spells CASSQLRQTRYQPQHF. The CDR3 DNA is TGTGCCAGCAGCCAACTTCGACAGACCCGTTATCAGCCCCAGCATTTT.

V is TRBV11-1 and J is TRBJ2-7, with a possible D match to TRBD1 (6 bases). Trimming took off 4 bases at V and 0 bases at J, with 10 bases between the two ends. Germline loops: CDR1 SGHAT, CDR2 FQDESV (reference sequence). There are 14 residues in the CDR3. The chain's CDR3 is CASSYLDSSYEQYF. CDR3 sequence (DNA): TGTGCCAGCAGCTACCTGGACAGCTCCTACGAGCAGTACTTC.

The chain uses TRBV25-1 and TRBJ1-1, with a tentative D call TRBD1 (5 bases). Germline V gene sequence: CDR1 MGHDK, CDR2 SYGVNS. With 10 bases removed from V and 5 bases from J, the gap between germline ends came to 11 bases. This CDR3 region has 11 residues. The CDR3 region is CATVDRTEAFF. The CDR3, as DNA: TGTGCCACCGTCGACAGAACTGAAGCTTTCTTT.

This chain links TRBV18 with TRBJ1-3; the D gene is possibly TRBD1 (5 bases). The CDR3 is 16 amino acids. Germline CDR1 is KGHSH and CDR2 is LQKENI. Deletions cut 2 bases from V and 0 bases from J, with 11 bases between. The CDR3 DNA follows: TGTGCCAGCTCACCAGAGGGACTTAGCTCTGGAAACACCATATATTTT. The encoded protein is CASSPEGLSSGNTIYF.

This clone was seen only a few times. The CDR3 loop reads CASSLKPGTGELFF. In DNA, the CDR3 is TGTGCCAGCAGCTTAAAGCCAGGCACCGGGGAGCTGTTTTTT. The chain links TRBV7-3 to TRBJ2-2, with D unclear. The V end was cut by 1 base, the J end by 4 bases, with 7 bases between. Germline values: CDR1 SGHTA, CDR2 FQGTGA. The CDR3 is 14 amino acids.

Only one count was recorded for this clone. The chain couples TRBV6-1 to TRBJ2-1; tentative D call: TRBD1 (6 bases). The CDR3 loop spans 13 amino acids. The V gene lost 7 bases and the J gene lost 9 bases, with 16 bases spanning the gap. CDR1 and CDR2 (germline): MNHNS, SASEGT. In DNA, the CDR3 is TGTGCCAGCACCAAACAGGGTACTTCTGAGCAGTTCTTC. Protein sequence: CASTKQGTSEQFF.

V usage is TRBV27 and J usage is TRBJ2-2; D possibly corresponds to TRBD2 (6 bases). CDR3 length: 16 residues. The germline V gene encodes CDR1 MNHEY and CDR2 SMNVEV (reference sequence). Trimming pared 2 bases from V and 4 bases from J, leaving 14 bases between. CDR3 sequence (DNA): TGTGCCAGCAGTTTAGGAGGGTATCTCGCCACCGGGGAGCTGTTTTTT. Residues: CASSLGGYLATGELFF.

The chain combines TRBV6-5 with TRBJ2-5; D may be TRBD2 (7 bases). The DNA matches TRBJ2-7 better at its end, which makes the J call doubtful. The CDR3 totals 15 residues. In germline, CDR1 is MNHEY, CDR2 SVGAGI. Written as DNA, the CDR3 is TGTGCCAGCAGATTCTGGGAGGGGGACTACTACGAGCAGTACTTC. Protein sequence: CASRFWEGDYYEQYF.

This clone was counted only a few times. This chain joins TRBV10-2 and TRBJ1-1, with a weak D call TRBD1 (6 bases). Germline CDR1 and CDR2: WSHSY and SAAADI. The CDR3 has 12 amino acids. The germline V and J ends were trimmed by 2 bases and 11 bases, with 12 bases remaining between them. The CDR3 region has the DNA TGCGCCAGCAGTGAGGGGGGCGATCGGGCTTTCTTT. It codes for CASSEGGDRAFF.

This clone appeared once. This sequence joins TRBV18 and TRBJ1-2; D remains unclear. Germline V gene data show CDR1 as KGHSH and CDR2 as LQKENI. Trimming removed 5 bases at V and 8 bases at J, with 12 bases between. The CDR3 covers 12 residues. The CDR3 region has the DNA TGTGCCAGCTCATCCGACGGAGTCGGCTACACCTTC. Translating it yields CASSSDGVGYTF.

The V and J genes are TRBV18 and TRBJ1-6; 12 positions match TRBD1. Germline CDR1 is KGHSH and CDR2 is LQKENI. The J segment lost 10 bases and the V segment lost 3 bases, leaving 4 bases of the junction unmatched. This CDR3 comprises 15 residues. The CDR3 region is CASSPWDRGLSPLHF. CDR3 sequence (DNA): TGTGCCAGCTCACCGTGGGACAGGGGGCTGTCACCCCTCCACTTT.

The chain employs TRBV4-1 and TRBJ2-1; 10 nucleotides align to TRBD2. CDR1 MGHRA and CDR2 YSYEKL come from the germline V gene. V lost 1 base, J lost 6 bases, and 12 bases stayed unmatched. CDR3 length equals 18 residues. The CDR3 DNA is TGCGCCAGCAGCCAAGTTCGAGCGGGGGGGCCCGGGCTCAATGAGCAGTTCTTC. Protein product: CASSQVRAGGPGLNEQFF.

The genes are TRBV28 and TRBJ2-5; 8 bases fit TRBD2. With 5 bases clipped from V and 6 bases from J, the junction kept 17 bases outside the gene matches. Germline CDR1 MDHEN, CDR2 SYDVKM. The CDR3 length is 17 residues. CDR3 region: CASSPPSGRGGYKTQYF. The CDR3 nucleotides read TGTGCCAGCAGTCCCCCCAGTGGGCGCGGGGGGTACAAGACCCAGTACTTC.

This clone appeared once. This chain's CDR3 is CASIRTGRRGYTF. In nucleotides, the CDR3 is TGTGCCAGCATCCGGACAGGGAGAAGGGGCTACACCTTC. J is TRBJ1-2 and V is TRBV5-6; TRBD1 aligns across 8 bases. V was clipped by 6 bases and J by 8 bases; unmatched bases: 9. The germline V gene has CDR1 SGHDT and CDR2 YYEEEE. The CDR3 contains 13 residues.

The chain is built from TRBV6-6 and TRBJ1-6; D gene unclear. The germline gives CDR1 MNHNY, CDR2 SVGAGI (reference sequence). With 6 bases removed from V and 5 bases from J, the gap between germline ends came to 11 bases. CDR3 length: 14 residues. This CDR3 is CASRGGNNNSPLHF. DNA for the CDR3: TGTGCCAGCAGGGGAGGGAACAATAATTCACCCCTCCACTTT.

This clone was counted once. This chain uses TRBV18 with TRBJ1-5; TRBD1 matches at 7 bases. The CDR3 loop spans 16 amino acids. V was clipped by 4 bases and J by 0 bases; unmatched bases: 6. CDR1 is KGHSH, CDR2 LQKENI, per germline. CDR3 region: CASSLVGQLSNQPQHF. For the CDR3, the DNA is TGTGCCAGCTCACTCGTGGGACAGCTTAGCAATCAGCCCCAGCATTTT.

V and J are TRBV5-1 and TRBJ2-2; the match to TRBD2 covers 7 bases. The junction had 5 bases not matched to a gene; V was cut back by 4 bases and J by 5 bases. Looked up from germline, CDR1 is SGHRS and CDR2 is YFSETQ. CDR3 size: 14 residues. The CDR3 DNA reads as TGCGCCAGCAGCGGGGACGGGGGGACCGGGGAGCTGTTTTTT. This encodes CASSGDGGTGELFF.

The chain couples TRBV19 to TRBJ2-5, with 10 bases matching TRBD2. The end of the DNA aligns better with TRBJ2-7, so the J call may be wrong. CDR1 and CDR2 from the germline V gene are LNHDA and SQIVND (reference sequence). This CDR3 is 15 amino acids long. CDR3 DNA sequence: TGTGCCAGTTCCCCCGGACTAGCGGTTTACTACGAGCAGTACTTC. This translates into CASSPGLAVYYEQYF.

This clone was found once. This chain joins TRBV7-2 and TRBJ2-1; 14 positions agree with TRBD2. The CDR3 spans 16 residues. Germline trimming cut 2 bases from V and 9 bases from J; bases unmatched to any gene: 6. Germline lookup yields CDR1 SGHTA and CDR2 FQGNSA. CDR3 nucleotide sequence: TGTGCCAGCAGCTTAAGAGGGACTAGCGGGGGCGGTGAGCAGTTCTTC. Amino acids: CASSLRGTSGGGEQFF. The full variable domain, rest sourced from reference TRBV7-2 and TRBJ2-1, is GAGVSQSPSNKVTEKGKDVELRCDPISGHTALYWYRQSLGQGLEFLIYFQGNSAPDKSGLPSDRFSAERTGGSVSTLTIQRTQQEDSAVYLCASSLRGTSGGGEQFFGPGTRLTVL.

This clone showed up just a few times. The chain carries TRBV5-5 and TRBJ2-7, with 11 bases that match TRBD2. Germline assignment: CDR1 SGHKS and CDR2 YYEKEE (reference sequence). CDR3 size: 16 residues. Losses at the gene ends were 3 bases for V and 6 bases for J; bases not matched to a gene: 11. CDR3 residues: CASSSFSGGADIEQYF. In DNA, the CDR3 is TGTGCCAGCAGCTCTTTTAGCGGGGGGGCCGATATCGAGCAGTACTTC.

The CDR3 sequence is CASSEWGGGEAFF. The CDR3, as DNA: TGTGCCAGCAGTGAATGGGGGGGAGGTGAAGCTTTCTTT. The chain has TRBV6-1 and TRBJ1-1; D is possibly TRBD1 (5 bases). The CDR3 has 13 residues. Germline V CDR1 and CDR2: MNHNS, SASEGT. Trimming removed 2 bases from V and 7 bases from J, with 11 bases in between.

This clone has a handful of counts. V gene TRBV6-5 combines with J gene TRBJ1-5; no clear D. Per germline, CDR1 MNHEY and CDR2 SVGAGI. The CDR3 runs 15 residues. Trimming took off 5 bases at V and 6 bases at J, with 17 bases between the two ends. CDR3 protein: CASSPQARGGQPQHF. The CDR3 nucleotides read TGTGCCAGCAGTCCACAAGCCCGGGGAGGTCAGCCCCAGCATTTT.

The chain joins TRBV11-2 to TRBJ1-1; D is unclear. From germline, CDR1 is SGHAT and CDR2 FQNNGV. The CDR3 contains 15 residues. Between the trimmed V and J ends, which lost 1 base and 1 base, there was a span of 10 bases. The CDR3 sequence: CASSLGPGPNTEAFF. CDR3 nucleotide sequence: TGTGCCAGCAGCTTAGGTCCGGGTCCGAACACTGAAGCTTTCTTT.

V usage is TRBV9 and J usage is TRBJ1-2; 8 nucleotides agree with TRBD1. Germline V gene lookup returns CDR1 SGDLS and CDR2 YYNGEE. CDR3 length equals 13 residues. V was clipped by 3 bases and J by 7 bases; unmatched bases: 5. The CDR3 loop reads CASSAGTGTGYTF. The CDR3 DNA reads as TGTGCCAGCAGCGCGGGGACAGGCACTGGCTACACCTTC.

This chain joins TRBV4-1 and TRBJ1-3, with TRBD1 identical over 10 bases. Germline CDR1 reads MGHRA; CDR2 reads YSYEKL. Trimming removed 4 bases from V and 2 bases from J; junction bases left unmatched: 2. This CDR3 has 15 amino acids. This chain's CDR3 is CASSPGTGAGNTIYF. In nucleotides, the CDR3 is TGCGCCAGCAGCCCCGGGACAGGGGCTGGAAACACCATATATTTT.

V gene TRBV5-1 combines with J gene TRBJ1-3; D is perhaps TRBD1 (6 bases). Germline V gives CDR1 SGHRS, CDR2 YFSETQ. Deletions cut 0 bases from V and 2 bases from J, with 6 bases between. This CDR3 has 14 residues. In DNA, the CDR3 is TGCGCCAGCAGCTTGGGGACAGCTGGAAACACCATATATTTT. It yields the protein CASSLGTAGNTIYF.